The clone carrying this T cell receptor (beta chain) has only a few counts. The data belong to a study of blood T cell repertoires in COVID-19. The repertoire was sequenced with immunoSEQ multiplex PCR; TCRdb's copy has only in-frame clones and lacks some. The table lists about 250,000 clones, around 85% of them singletons. The CDR3 length is 14 residues. V was clipped by 6 bases and J by 1 base, with 12 bases between them. Per germline, CDR1 WNHNN and CDR2 SYGVQD (reference sequence). The TCR comes from a woman aged 60-75 years with active or convalescent COVID-19. The specimen was peripheral blood. This chain links TRBV10-1 with TRBJ2-5, with D perhaps matching TRBD1 (6 bases). In nucleotides, the CDR3 is TGCGCCAGCAGCAGGACAGTTGCCCAAGAGACCCAGTACTTC. This codes for CASSRTVAQETQYF.